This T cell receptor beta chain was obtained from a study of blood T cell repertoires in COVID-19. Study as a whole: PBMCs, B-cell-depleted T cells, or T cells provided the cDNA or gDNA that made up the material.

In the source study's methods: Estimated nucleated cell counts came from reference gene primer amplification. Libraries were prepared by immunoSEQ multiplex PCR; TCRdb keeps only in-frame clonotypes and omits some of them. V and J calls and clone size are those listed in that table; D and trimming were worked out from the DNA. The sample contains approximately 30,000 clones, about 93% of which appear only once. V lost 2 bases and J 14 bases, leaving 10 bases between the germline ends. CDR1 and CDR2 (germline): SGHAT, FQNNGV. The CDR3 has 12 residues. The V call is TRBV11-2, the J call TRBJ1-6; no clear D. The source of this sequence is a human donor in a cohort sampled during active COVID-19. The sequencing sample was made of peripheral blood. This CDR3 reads CASSLTGEALHF. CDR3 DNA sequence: TGTGCCAGCAGCTTAACGGGAGAGGCCCTCCACTTT.